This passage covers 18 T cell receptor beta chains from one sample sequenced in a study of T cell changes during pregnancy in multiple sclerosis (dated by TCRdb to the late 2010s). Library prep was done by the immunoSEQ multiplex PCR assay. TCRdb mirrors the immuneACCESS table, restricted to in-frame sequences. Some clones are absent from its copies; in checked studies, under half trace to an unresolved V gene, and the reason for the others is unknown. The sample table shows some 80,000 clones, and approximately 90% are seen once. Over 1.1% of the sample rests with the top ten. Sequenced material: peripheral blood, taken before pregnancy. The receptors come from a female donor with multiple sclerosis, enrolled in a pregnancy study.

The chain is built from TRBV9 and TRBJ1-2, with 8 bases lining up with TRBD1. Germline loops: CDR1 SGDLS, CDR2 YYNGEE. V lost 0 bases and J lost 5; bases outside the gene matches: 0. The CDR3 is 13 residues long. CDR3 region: CASSVGQGYGYTF. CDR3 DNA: TGTGCCAGCAGCGTAGGACAGGGGTATGGCTACACCTTC.

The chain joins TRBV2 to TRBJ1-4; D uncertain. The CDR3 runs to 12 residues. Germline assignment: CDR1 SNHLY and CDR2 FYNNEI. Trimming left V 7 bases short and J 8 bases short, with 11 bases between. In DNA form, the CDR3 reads TGTGCCAGCACTCGGACTGAGGAAAAACTGTTTTTT. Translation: CASTRTEEKLFF.

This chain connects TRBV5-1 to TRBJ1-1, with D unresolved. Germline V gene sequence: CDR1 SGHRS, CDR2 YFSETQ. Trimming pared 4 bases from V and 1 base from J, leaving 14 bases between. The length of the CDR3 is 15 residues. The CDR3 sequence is CASSRDGLGNTEAFF. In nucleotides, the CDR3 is TGCGCCAGCAGCCGGGATGGGTTGGGGAACACTGAAGCTTTCTTT.

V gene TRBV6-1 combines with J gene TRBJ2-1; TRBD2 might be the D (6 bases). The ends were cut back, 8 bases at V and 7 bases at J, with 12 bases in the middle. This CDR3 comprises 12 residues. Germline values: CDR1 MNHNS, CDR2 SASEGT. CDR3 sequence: CASGSGRNEQFF. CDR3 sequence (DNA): TGTGCCAGCGGCTCGGGGAGGAATGAGCAGTTCTTC.

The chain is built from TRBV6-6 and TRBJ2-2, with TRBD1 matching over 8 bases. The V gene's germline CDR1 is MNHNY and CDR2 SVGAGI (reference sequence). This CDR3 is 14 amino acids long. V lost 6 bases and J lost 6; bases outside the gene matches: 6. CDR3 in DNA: TGTGCCAGCAGCCTAACAGGGGGTTCCGGGGAGCTGTTTTTT. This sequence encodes CASSLTGGSGELFF.

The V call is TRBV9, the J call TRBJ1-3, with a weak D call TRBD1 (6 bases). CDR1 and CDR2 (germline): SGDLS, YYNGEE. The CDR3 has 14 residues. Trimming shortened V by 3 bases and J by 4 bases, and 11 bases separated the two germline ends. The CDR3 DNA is TGTGCCAGCAGCGCCACAGGGACAGGAAACACCATATATTTT. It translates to CASSATGTGNTIYF.

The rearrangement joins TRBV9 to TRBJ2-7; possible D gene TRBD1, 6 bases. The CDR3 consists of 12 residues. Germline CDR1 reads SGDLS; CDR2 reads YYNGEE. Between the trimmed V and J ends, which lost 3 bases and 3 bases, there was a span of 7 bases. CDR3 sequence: CASSGQDYEQYF. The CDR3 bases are TGTGCCAGCAGCGGACAGGACTACGAGCAGTACTTC.

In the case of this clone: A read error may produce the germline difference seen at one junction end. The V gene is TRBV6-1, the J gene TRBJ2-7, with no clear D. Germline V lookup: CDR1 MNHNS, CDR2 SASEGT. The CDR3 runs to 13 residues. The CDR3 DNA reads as TGTGCCAGCAGTGAAGTGCGAGGTTACGGGCAGTACTTC. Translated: CASSEVRGYGQYF.

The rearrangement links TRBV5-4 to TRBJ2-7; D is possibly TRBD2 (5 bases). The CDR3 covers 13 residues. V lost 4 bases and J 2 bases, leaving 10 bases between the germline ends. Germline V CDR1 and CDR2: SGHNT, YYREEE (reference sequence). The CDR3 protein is CASSIRGPYEQYF. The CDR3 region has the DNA TGTGCCAGCAGCATCCGGGGTCCCTACGAGCAGTACTTC.

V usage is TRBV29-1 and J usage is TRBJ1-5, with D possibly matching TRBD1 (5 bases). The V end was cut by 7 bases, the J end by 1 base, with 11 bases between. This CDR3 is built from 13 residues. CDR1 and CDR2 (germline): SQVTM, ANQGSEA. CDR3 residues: CSARGDSNQPQHF. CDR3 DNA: TGCAGCGCCCGGGGGGACAGCAATCAGCCCCAGCATTTT.

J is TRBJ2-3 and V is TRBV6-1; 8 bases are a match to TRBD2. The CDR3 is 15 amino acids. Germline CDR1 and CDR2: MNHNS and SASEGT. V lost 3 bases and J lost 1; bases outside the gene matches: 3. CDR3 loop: CASSDVSGGTDTQYF. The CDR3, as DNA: TGTGCCAGCAGTGACGTTAGCGGGGGCACAGATACGCAGTATTTT.

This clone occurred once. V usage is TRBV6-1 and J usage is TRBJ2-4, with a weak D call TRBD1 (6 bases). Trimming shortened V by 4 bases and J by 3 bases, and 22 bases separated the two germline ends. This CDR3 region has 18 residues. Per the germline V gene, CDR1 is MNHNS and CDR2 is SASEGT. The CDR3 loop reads CASSVIARLGALKNIQYF. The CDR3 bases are TGTGCCAGCAGTGTAATTGCGCGGTTGGGGGCTCTCAAAAACATTCAGTACTTC.

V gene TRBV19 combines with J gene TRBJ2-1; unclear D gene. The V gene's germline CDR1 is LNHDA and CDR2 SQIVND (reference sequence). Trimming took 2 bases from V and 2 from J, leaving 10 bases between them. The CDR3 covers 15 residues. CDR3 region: CASSINYPTYNEQFF. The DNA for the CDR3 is TGTGCCAGTAGTATAAACTACCCTACCTACAATGAGCAGTTCTTC.

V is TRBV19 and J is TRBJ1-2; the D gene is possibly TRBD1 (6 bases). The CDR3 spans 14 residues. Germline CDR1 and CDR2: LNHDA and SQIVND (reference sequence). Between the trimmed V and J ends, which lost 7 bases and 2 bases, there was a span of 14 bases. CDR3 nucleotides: TGTGCCAGTAATCACCGGGACAAGAACTATGGCTACACCTTC. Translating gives CASNHRDKNYGYTF. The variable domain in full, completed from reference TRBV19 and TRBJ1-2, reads DGGITQSPKYLFRKEGQNVTLSCEQNLNHDAMYWYRQDPGQGLRLIYYSQIVNDFQKGDIAEGYSVSREKKESFPLTVTSAQKNPTAFYLCASNHRDKNYGYTFGSGTRLTVV.

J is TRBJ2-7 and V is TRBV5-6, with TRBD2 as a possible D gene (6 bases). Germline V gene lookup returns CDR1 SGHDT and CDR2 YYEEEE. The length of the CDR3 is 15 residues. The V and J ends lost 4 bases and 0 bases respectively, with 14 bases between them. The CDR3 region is CASSRGLPPSYEQYF. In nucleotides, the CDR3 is TGTGCCAGCAGCCGGGGACTTCCTCCCTCCTACGAGCAGTACTTC. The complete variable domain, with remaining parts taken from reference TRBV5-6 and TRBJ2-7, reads DAGVTQSPTHLIKTRGQQVTLRCSPKSGHDTVSWYQQALGQGPQFIFQYYEEEERQRGNFPDRFSGHQFPNYSSELNVNALLLGDSALYLCASSRGLPPSYEQYFGPGTRLTVT.

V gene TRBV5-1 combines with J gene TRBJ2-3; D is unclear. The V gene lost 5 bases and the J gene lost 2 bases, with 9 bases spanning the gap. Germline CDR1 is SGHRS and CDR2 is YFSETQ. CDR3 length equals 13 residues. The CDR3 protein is CASRDISTDTQYF. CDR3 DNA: TGCGCCAGCAGAGACATATCCACAGATACGCAGTATTTT.

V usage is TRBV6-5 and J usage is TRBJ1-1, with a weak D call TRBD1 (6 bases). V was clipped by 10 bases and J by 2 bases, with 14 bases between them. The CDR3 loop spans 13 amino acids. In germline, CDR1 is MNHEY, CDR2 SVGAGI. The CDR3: CATGNRVNTEAFF. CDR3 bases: TGTGCCACTGGGAACAGGGTTAACACTGAAGCTTTCTTT.

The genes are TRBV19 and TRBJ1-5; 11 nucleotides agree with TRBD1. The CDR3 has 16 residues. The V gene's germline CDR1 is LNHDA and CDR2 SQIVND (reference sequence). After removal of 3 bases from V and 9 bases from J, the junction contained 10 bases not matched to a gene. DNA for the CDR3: TGTGCCAGTAGTATGGGGACAGGGGGTGGCTCGAGGCCCCAGCATTTT. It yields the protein CASSMGTGGGSRPQHF.